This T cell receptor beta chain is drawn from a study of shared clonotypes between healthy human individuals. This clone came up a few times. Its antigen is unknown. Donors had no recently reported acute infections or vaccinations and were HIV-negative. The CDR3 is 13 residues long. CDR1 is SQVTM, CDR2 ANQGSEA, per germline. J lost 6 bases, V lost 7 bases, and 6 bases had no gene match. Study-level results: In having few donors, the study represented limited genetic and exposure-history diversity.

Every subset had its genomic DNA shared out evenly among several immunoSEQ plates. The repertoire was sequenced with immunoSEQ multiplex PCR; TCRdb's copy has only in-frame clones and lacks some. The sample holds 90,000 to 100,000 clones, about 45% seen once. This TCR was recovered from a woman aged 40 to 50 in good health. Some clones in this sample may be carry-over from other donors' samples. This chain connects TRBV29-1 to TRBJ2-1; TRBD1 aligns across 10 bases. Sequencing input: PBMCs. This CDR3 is CSGDRGPLNEQFF. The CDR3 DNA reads TGCAGCGGTGACAGGGGGCCCCTCAATGAGCAGTTCTTC.